This T cell receptor beta chain was captured in a study of chemoradiotherapy in HPV16-positive cancers. Only in-frame clones appear in the TCRdb table, and some are missing; sequencing was by immunoSEQ multiplex PCR. The table shows approximately 1,200 clones, with 86% occurring only once. Unmatched junction bases numbered 1, after V lost 3 bases and J lost 0 bases. This CDR3 has 16 amino acids. Germline V lookup: CDR1 LNHNV, CDR2 YYDKDF (reference sequence). This TCR was sampled from a human donor with HPV-associated anogenital cancer. This specimen consisted of tumor tissue, obtained from a patient who underwent chemoradiotherapy. The chain recombines TRBV15 with TRBJ2-6, with TRBD1 identical over 8 bases. The DNA for the CDR3 is TGTGCCACCAGCAGGGACAGGGACTCTGGGGCCAACGTCCTGACTTTC. Translation: CATSRDRDSGANVLTF.